What follows is one T cell receptor beta chain and its context. The data derive from a study of T-cell memory formation after mild COVID-19. Overall study context: TCR clusters showed largely donor specificity.

TCRdb independently ran MiXCR on the 5' RACE reads; one entry per CDR3 protein. The sample yields about 290,000 distinct CDR3 sequences, roughly 15% seen once. Sequencing was carried out using PBMCs or a T cell subset sorted from them (not recorded which). This clonotype originated in a man younger than 30 who had mild COVID-19 (a few samples of this study predate the infection). Cell type and time point are not known.

The CDR3 spells CSARVGTGEADTQYF. As DNA, the CDR3 is TGCAGTGCTAGAGTAGGGACAGGGGAGGCAGATACGCAGTATTTT. The chain is built from TRBV20-1 and TRBJ2-3; 10 bases match TRBD1. Looked up from germline, CDR1 is DFQATT and CDR2 is SNEGSKA (reference sequence). This CDR3 region has 15 residues. V shed 1 base and J 4 bases; nucleotides not matched to a gene: 5.